These T cell receptor beta chains were read from a single sample in a study of shared clonotypes between healthy human individuals. TCRdb's table, derived via immunoSEQ multiplex PCR, lists solely in-frame clones and lacks some. The top ten hold about 0.054% of the sample, which has hundreds of thousands of clones, about 96% seen once. Sample: naive CD4+ T cells sorted from blood. All receptors derive from a woman aged 30 to 39 in good health. CDR3s include the opening cysteine and the closing phenylalanine or tryptophan. The D gene is left open where the match is weak. Not all rows give a size; the values are once, few, many and, for expanded clones, a class.

j_call clone_size d_call v_call cdr3_nt cdr3_aa
TRBJ1-5 . TRBD1 TRBV4-2 TGTGCCAGCAGCCAAGATTCGGACAGGGGTCAGCCCCAGCATTTT CASSQDSDRGQPQHF
TRBJ1-1 . . TRBV7-9 TGTGCCAGCAGCTCTACACTATCCACTGAAGCTTTCTTT CASSSTLSTEAFF
TRBJ1-5 . TRBD1 TRBV6-6 TGTGCCAGCAGTTACCAGGGGGCCGGCAATCAGCCCCAGCATTTT CASSYQGAGNQPQHF
TRBJ2-7 . . TRBV15 TGTGCCACCAGCAGAGATTTCCTAGCAAGCTCCTACGAGCAGTACTTC CATSRDFLASSYEQYF
TRBJ2-7 . TRBD1 TRBV18 TGTGCCAGCTCACCGGGACAGGGTAGAGACGAGCAGTACTTC CASSPGQGRDEQYF
TRBJ2-5 once . TRBV19 TGTGCCAGTAGTGCACTGGACACCCCGCCAGAGACCCAGTACTTC CASSALDTPPETQYF
TRBJ2-4 . TRBD1 TRBV18 TGTGCCAGCTCACGTTGGGACAGGGAAGTTATAGCCAAAAACATTCAGTACTTC CASSRWDREVIAKNIQYF
TRBJ2-3 . . TRBV6-5 TGTGCCAGCAGTTATAGGGGGTCAGACACAGATACGCAGTATTTT CASSYRGSDTDTQYF
TRBJ2-4 . . TRBV27 TGTGCCAGCAGTCCCACCTTTTCGAATCTCGAGGGTCTAGCCAAAAACATTCAGTACTTC CASSPTFSNLEGLAKNIQYF
TRBJ2-7 . . TRBV6-1 TGTGCCAGCAGTGGGAGCGCTACGGGCGGGGCAGCCTACGAGCAGTACTTC CASSGSATGGAAYEQYF
TRBJ2-2 . . TRBV18 TGTGCCAGCTCACCACCCGGGTACACCGGGGAGCTGTTTTTT CASSPPGYTGELFF
TRBJ2-2 . TRBD2 TRBV27 TGTGCCAGCAGGTGGGGGAGGGCCGGGGAGCTGTTTTTT CASRWGRAGELFF
TRBJ1-1 . . TRBV6-5 TGTGCCAGCAGTTACCAGTTGGCAGGGGAGACTGAAGCTTTCTTT CASSYQLAGETEAFF
TRBJ2-7 . . TRBV28 TGTGCCAGCAGCCGACAGGCCCCCCCCTACGAGCAGTACTTC CASSRQAPPYEQYF
TRBJ2-1 . TRBD1 TRBV2 TGTGCCAGCAGCCACGACAGGGGCGGCTACAATGAGCAGTTCTTC CASSHDRGGYNEQFF
TRBJ2-5 . TRBD2 TRBV28 TGTGGCACAGCGGGGCAAGAGACCCAGTACTTC CGTAGQETQYF
TRBJ2-1 . TRBD2 TRBV19 TGTGCCAGTAGGGGAGTCGGACTAGCGGACTACAATGAGCAGTTCTTC CASRGVGLADYNEQFF
TRBJ1-6 . . TRBV5-1 TGCGCCAGCAGCTTGGTGCGGGGAGTCGATTCACCCCTCCACTTT CASSLVRGVDSPLHF
TRBJ2-1 . TRBD1 TRBV2 TGTGCCAGCAGTGAAGGAGGGACAGCCTCCTACAATGAGCAGTTCTTC CASSEGGTASYNEQFF
TRBJ1-4 once TRBD1 TRBV2 TGTGCCAGCAGTCTTCAGGGGGCCCTGGGCCTCGAAAAACTGTTTTTT CASSLQGALGLEKLFF
TRBJ2-3 . . TRBV18 TGTGCCAGCTCACCGCCCGCAGTAGATACGCAGTATTTT CASSPPAVDTQYF
TRBJ2-3 . . TRBV28 TGTGCCAGCAGAGGGGTGACAGATACGCAGTATTTT CASRGVTDTQYF